These 2 T cell receptor beta chains came from one sample sequenced in a study of blood T cell repertoires in COVID-19. Method: immunoSEQ multiplex PCR; TCRdb's copy keeps in-frame clones and lacks some. The sample includes about 70,000 clones, roughly 80% of them seen just once. The sequenced sample consisted of peripheral blood. The receptors were sampled from a human donor in a cohort sampled during active COVID-19.

This sequence joins TRBV5-4 and TRBJ1-6; no definite D call. This CDR3 comprises 15 residues. Trimming took off 5 bases at V and 8 bases at J, with 17 bases between the two ends. Germline CDR1 SGHNT, CDR2 YYREEE (reference sequence). In DNA form, the CDR3 reads TGTGCCAGCAGGCCTGAGACTGACCGTTATTCACCCCTCCACTTT. Translation: CASRPETDRYSPLHF.

The chain carries TRBV18 and TRBJ2-7, with D possibly being TRBD1 (5 bases). The V end lost 0 bases, the J end lost 6 bases, and 15 bases lay between the germline ends. Germline loops: CDR1 KGHSH, CDR2 LQKENI. The CDR3 runs 15 residues. CDR3 nucleotides: TGTGCCAGCTCACCACCTTCCAGGGATGTTCGCGAGCAGTACTTC. Translating it yields CASSPPSRDVREQYF.